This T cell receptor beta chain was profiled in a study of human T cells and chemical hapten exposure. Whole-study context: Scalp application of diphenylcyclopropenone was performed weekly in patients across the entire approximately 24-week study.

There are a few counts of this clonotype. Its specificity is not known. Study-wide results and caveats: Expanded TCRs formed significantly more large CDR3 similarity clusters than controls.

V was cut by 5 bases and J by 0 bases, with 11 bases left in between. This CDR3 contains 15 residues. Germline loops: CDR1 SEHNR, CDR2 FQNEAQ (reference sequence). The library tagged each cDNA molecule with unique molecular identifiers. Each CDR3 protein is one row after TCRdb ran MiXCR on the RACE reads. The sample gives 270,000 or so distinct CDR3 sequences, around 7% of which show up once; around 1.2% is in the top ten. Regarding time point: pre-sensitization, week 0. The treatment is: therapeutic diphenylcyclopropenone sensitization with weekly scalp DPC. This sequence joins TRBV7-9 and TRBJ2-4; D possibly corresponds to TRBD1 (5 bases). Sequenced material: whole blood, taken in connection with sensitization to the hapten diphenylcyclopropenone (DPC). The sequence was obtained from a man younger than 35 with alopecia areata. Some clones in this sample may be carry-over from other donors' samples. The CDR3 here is CASSPPQAAKNIQYF. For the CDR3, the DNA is TGTGCCAGCAGCCCCCCACAGGCAGCCAAAAACATTCAGTACTTC.